This T cell receptor beta chain was sequenced in a study of technical replicates of blood from several donors. The germline V gene has CDR1 KGHSH and CDR2 LQKENI. The CDR3 has 15 amino acids. V was shortened by 6 bases and J by 7 bases, with 19 bases between the two germline ends. Here immunoSEQ multiplex PCR was the method, and the copy in TCRdb shows in-frame clones only, minus some. The sample shows about 70,000 clones, under 99% of them seen only once. The V gene is TRBV18, the J gene TRBJ1-5; D unresolved. The sequencing sample was made of T cells isolated from PBMCs. The receptor's source is a human donor in good health. The CDR3 nucleotides read TGTGCCAGCTCCCTTGGACTGGGCAGTGGCCAGCCCCAGCATTTT. Its protein product is CASSLGLGSGQPQHF.